One sample yielded the 8 T cell receptor beta chains listed below, sequenced in a study of shared clonotypes between healthy human individuals. Libraries were prepared by immunoSEQ multiplex PCR; TCRdb keeps only in-frame clonotypes and omits some of them. Of about 2,100,000 clones listed, 85% to 95% are singletons. Naive CD8 cells lacked CD45RO, underwent positive selection for CCR7 and left out terminally differentiated effector memory CD45RA+ cells. Sequenced: naive CD8+ T cells from PBMCs. Source of these receptors: a man younger than 35 in good health. Some clones in this sample may be carry-over from other donors' samples.

The chain recombines TRBV2 with TRBJ2-7; 7 bases are a match to TRBD1. Germline loops: CDR1 SNHLY, CDR2 FYNNEI. Trimming cost V 6 bases and J 2 bases; bases outside gene matches: 10. The CDR3 is made up of 15 amino acids. The CDR3 protein is CASSEGQLPTYEQYF. In nucleotides, the CDR3 is TGTGCCAGCAGCGAGGGACAGCTTCCCACCTACGAGCAGTACTTC.

This chain joins TRBV29-1 and TRBJ1-2, with no clear D. V gave up 4 bases and J gave up 0 bases, with 6 bases separating them. Germline assignment: CDR1 SQVTM and CDR2 ANQGSEA. The CDR3 extends over 12 amino acids. CDR3 residues: CSVVSANYGYTF. The DNA for the CDR3 is TGCAGCGTTGTTTCCGCTAACTATGGCTACACCTTC.

V is TRBV19 and J is TRBJ2-1, with TRBD2 identical over 12 bases. V shed 4 bases and J 7 bases; nucleotides not matched to a gene: 14. CDR3 length: 18 amino acids. From germline, CDR1 is LNHDA and CDR2 SQIVND (reference sequence). CDR3 protein: CASSRASGRAYYSNEQFF. The CDR3 bases are TGTGCCAGTAGTAGGGCTAGCGGGAGGGCCTATTATTCGAATGAGCAGTTCTTC.

The rearrangement links TRBV9 to TRBJ2-1; 10 bases are a match to TRBD1. V was clipped by 4 bases and J by 5 bases; unmatched bases: 12. The CDR3 sequence is 17 residues long. Germline loops: CDR1 SGDLS, CDR2 YYNGEE. CDR3 bases: TGTGCCAGCAGCTTGCACTCCGGGACAGGGGACCACAATGAGCAGTTCTTC. Residues: CASSLHSGTGDHNEQFF.

This clone was seen a few times. The gene calls are TRBV28 and TRBJ2-2, with TRBD2 identical over 9 bases. In germline, CDR1 is MDHEN, CDR2 SYDVKM. The J segment lost 5 bases and the V segment lost 6 bases, leaving 4 bases of the junction unmatched. This CDR3 is built from 14 residues. The chain's CDR3 is CASRLAGSTGELFF. The DNA of the CDR3 is TGTGCCAGCAGACTAGCGGGTTCAACCGGGGAGCTGTTTTTT.

This clone was recorded once. The chain combines TRBV18 with TRBJ2-2; the match to TRBD2 covers 10 bases. The CDR3 contains 15 residues. Germline V gives CDR1 KGHSH, CDR2 LQKENI. Trimming at V came to 5 bases and at J to 6 bases, leaving 6 bases not matched to a gene. The CDR3 DNA reads as TGTGCCAGCTCAAGTCTAGCGGGAGAGGCCGGGGAGCTGTTTTTT. The encoded protein is CASSSLAGEAGELFF.

This chain joins TRBV5-1 and TRBJ2-7; 8 bases match TRBD1. This CDR3 spans 13 amino acids. Germline V gene sequence: CDR1 SGHRS, CDR2 YFSETQ. After removal of 6 bases from V and 2 bases from J, the junction contained 4 bases not matched to a gene. The CDR3 is CASNPDRAYEQYF. CDR3 DNA: TGCGCCAGCAACCCGGACAGGGCCTACGAGCAGTACTTC.

The chain couples TRBV11-1 to TRBJ2-7; no clear D gene. There are 11 residues in the CDR3. V was trimmed by 5 bases and J by 3 bases, leaving 5 bases between them. Germline CDR1 is SGHAT and CDR2 is FQDESV (reference sequence). The CDR3 spells CASSQNYEQYF. As DNA, the CDR3 is TGTGCCAGCAGCCAGAACTACGAGCAGTACTTC.